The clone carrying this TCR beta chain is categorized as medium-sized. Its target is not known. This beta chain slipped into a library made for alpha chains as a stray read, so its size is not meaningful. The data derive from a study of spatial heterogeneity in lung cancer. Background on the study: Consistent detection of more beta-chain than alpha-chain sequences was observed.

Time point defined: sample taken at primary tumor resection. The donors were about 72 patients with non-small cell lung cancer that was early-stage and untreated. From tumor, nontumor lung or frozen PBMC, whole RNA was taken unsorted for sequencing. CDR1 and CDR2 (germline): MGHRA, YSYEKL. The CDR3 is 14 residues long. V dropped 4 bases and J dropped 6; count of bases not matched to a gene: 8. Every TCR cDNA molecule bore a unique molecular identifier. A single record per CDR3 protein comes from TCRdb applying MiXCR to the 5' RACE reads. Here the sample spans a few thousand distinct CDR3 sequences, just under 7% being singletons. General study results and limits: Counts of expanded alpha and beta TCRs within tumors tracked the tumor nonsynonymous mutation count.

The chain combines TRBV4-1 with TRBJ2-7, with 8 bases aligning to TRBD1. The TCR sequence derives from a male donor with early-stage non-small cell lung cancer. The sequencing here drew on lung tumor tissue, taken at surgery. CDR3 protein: CASSPQDRVGEQYF. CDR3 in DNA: TGCGCCAGCAGCCCGCAGGACAGGGTGGGCGAGCAGTACTTC.